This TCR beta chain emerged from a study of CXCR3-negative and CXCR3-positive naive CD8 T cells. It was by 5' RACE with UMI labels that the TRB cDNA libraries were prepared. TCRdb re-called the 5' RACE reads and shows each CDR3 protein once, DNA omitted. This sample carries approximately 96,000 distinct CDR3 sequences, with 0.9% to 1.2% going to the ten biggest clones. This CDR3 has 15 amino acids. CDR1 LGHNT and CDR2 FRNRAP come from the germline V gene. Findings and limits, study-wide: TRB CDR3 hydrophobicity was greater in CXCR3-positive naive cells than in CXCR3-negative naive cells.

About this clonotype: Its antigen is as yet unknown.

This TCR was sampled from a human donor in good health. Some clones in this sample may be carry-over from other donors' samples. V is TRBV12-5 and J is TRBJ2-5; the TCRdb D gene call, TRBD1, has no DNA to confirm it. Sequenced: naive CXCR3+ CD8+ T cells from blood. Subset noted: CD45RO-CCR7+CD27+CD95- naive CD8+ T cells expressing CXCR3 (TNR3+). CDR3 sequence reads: CASGLSGAHQETQYF.